Presented here are 2 T cell receptor beta chains from one specimen sequenced in a study of cytomegalovirus exposure and HLA in healthy donors. PCR used 60 Vbeta primers and 13 Jbeta primers. The method was immunoSEQ multiplex PCR; TCRdb's version includes in-frame clones alone and lacks a portion of them. This sample contains approximately 110,000 clones. The sequenced sample was PBMCs. These receptors were obtained from a man aged 18 to 35 in good health and CMV-seronegative.

The chain combines TRBV28 with TRBJ2-3; 11 bases are a match to TRBD2. Germline V gives CDR1 MDHEN, CDR2 SYDVKM. V was clipped by 8 bases and J by 5 bases; unmatched bases: 9. This CDR3 is built from 15 residues. The CDR3 sequence: CASGPLAGGRDTQYF. CDR3 DNA: TGTGCCAGCGGGCCTTTAGCGGGAGGGAGAGATACGCAGTATTTT.

The chain couples TRBV28 to TRBJ2-6; D may be TRBD2 (5 bases). V was pared by 2 bases and J by 3 bases, with 8 bases between. This CDR3 is built from 15 residues. Germline CDR1 and CDR2: MDHEN and SYDVKM. The CDR3 nucleotides are TGTGCCAGCAGTTTAGTAGGGAGTGGGGCCAACGTCCTGACTTTC. This codes for CASSLVGSGANVLTF.